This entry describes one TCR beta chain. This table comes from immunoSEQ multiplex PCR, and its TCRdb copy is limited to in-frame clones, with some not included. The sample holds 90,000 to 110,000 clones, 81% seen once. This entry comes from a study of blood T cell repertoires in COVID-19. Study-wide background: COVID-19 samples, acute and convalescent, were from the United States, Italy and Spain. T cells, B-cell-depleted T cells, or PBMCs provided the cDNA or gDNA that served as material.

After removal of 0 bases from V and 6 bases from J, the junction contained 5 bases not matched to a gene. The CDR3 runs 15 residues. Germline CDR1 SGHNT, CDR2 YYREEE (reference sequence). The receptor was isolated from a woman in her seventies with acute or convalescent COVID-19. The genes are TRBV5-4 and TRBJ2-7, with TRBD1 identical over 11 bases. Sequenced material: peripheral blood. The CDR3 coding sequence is TGTGCCAGCAGCTTGGGTGGACAGGGGGCAAGCGAGCAGTACTTC. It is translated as CASSLGGQGASEQYF. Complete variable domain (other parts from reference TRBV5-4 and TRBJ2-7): ETGVTQSPTHLIKTRGQQVTLRCSSQSGHNTVSWYQQALGQGPQFIFQYYREEENGRGNFPPRFSGLQFPNYSSELNVNALELDDSALYLCASSLGGQGASEQYFGPGTRLTVT.